This TCR beta chain was identified in a study of technical replicates of blood from a handful of donors (dated by TCRdb to the late 2010s). The library was obtained by the immunoSEQ multiplex PCR assay. TCRdb re-hosts the immuneACCESS table, in-frame sequences only. Its copies lack some clones; in the studies checked, an unresolved V gene accounts for under half of them, and the cause for the rest is not known. The sample includes some 10,000 clones, with roughly 94% observed a single time. The ten largest clones add up to under 7.5% of the sample. With respect to this clone: What this receptor recognizes is not known. No per-base quality is available; no much larger clone lies one base away.

V ends up 4 bases short and J 4 bases short, with an unmatched junction base count of 6. From cysteine to phenylalanine, the CDR3 is 15 amino acids long. Only the CDR3 portion is preserved as DNA: 45 bases, with reading frame beginning at the first base. From a lookup of the germline V gene, CDR1 and CDR2 are SGDLS and YYNGEE. The sample consisted of PBMCs. The sequence is built from TRBV9 and TRBJ2-3, and TRBD1 matches 10 of the central bases. The clonotype was recovered from a human donor in good health. Read as DNA, the sequence is TGTGCCAGCAGCTCTCGACAGGGGGCCTCAGATACGCAGTATTTT. Translated, this is CASSSRQGASDTQYF.